One and the same sample provided the 29 T cell receptor beta chains below, sequenced in a study of blood T cells in healthy people across ages. A second PCR of about 7 to 11 cycles used a sample-barcoded 5' primer and a J-beta primer mix. TCRdb called the 5' RACE reads again in MiXCR, with one record for every CDR3 protein. The repertoire has 1.5 million or so distinct CDR3 sequences, 35% to 45% of them found once; the top ten carry roughly 7.9%. The sequenced material came from blood. The receptors originated from a woman between 18 and 29 years old in good health.

This clonotype was recorded a few times. The chain has TRBV6-5 and TRBJ1-2; D is undetermined. Trimming took 5 bases from V and 5 from J, leaving 15 bases between them. In germline, CDR1 is MNHEY, CDR2 SVGAGI. The CDR3 extends over 14 amino acids. The CDR3: CASSVRGGVYGYTF. CDR3 coding DNA: TGTGCCAGCAGTGTTCGTGGCGGTGTTTATGGCTACACCTTC.

The chain is built from TRBV9 and TRBJ1-4; D is uncertain. V lost 0 bases to trimming and J lost 0 bases, with 15 bases between them. The CDR3 is 18 amino acids. Germline V lookup: CDR1 SGDLS, CDR2 YYNGEE. In DNA form, the CDR3 reads TGTGCCAGCAGCGTAGGAGGGCTGGGCCGCACAACTAATGAAAAACTGTTTTTT. Translation: CASSVGGLGRTTNEKLFF.

CDR3 coding DNA: TGCAGTGCTTACTCTCCTAGCGGGGGCACAGATACGCAGTATTTT. Protein sequence: CSAYSPSGGTDTQYF. The chain has TRBV20-1 and TRBJ2-3; 9 nucleotides line up with TRBD2. Germline V gene lookup returns CDR1 DFQATT and CDR2 SNEGSKA (reference sequence). V trimming: 5 bases; J trimming: 1 base; junction bases outside the gene matches: 7. CDR3 length equals 15 residues.

This clonotype was detected a few times. The chain employs TRBV7-6 and TRBJ2-7; TRBD1 matches at 8 bases. J gave up 3 bases and V 0 bases, and 7 bases lay outside the gene matches. Per the germline V gene, CDR1 is SGHVS and CDR2 is FNYEAQ. The CDR3 runs 16 residues. CDR3 coding DNA: TGTGCCAGCAGCTTAGCGGGCCAGGGGGCGGTCTACGAGCAGTACTTC. This codes for CASSLAGQGAVYEQYF.

Comment on this clonotype: One junction end disagrees with the germline gene, perhaps due to a read error. The rearrangement links TRBV7-2 to TRBJ2-3, with D perhaps TRBD1 (6 bases). CDR1 SGHTA and CDR2 FQGNSA come from the germline V gene. There are 15 residues in the CDR3. The CDR3 DNA reads as TGTGCCAACAGCCCCAGGGGTACAGGGACAGATACGCAGTATTTT. Translating gives CANSPRGTGTDTQYF.

V usage is TRBV15 and J usage is TRBJ2-3, with D possibly TRBD2 on 6 matching bases. The V gene lost 8 bases and the J gene lost 2 bases, with 14 bases spanning the gap. This CDR3 comprises 14 residues. In germline, CDR1 is LNHNV, CDR2 YYDKDF (reference sequence). The CDR3 here is CATALTSYTDTQYF. The CDR3 DNA sequence: TGTGCCACCGCCCTAACTAGCTACACAGATACGCAGTATTTT. Full variable domain (rest looked up from reference TRBV15 and TRBJ2-3): DAMVIQNPRYQVTQFGKPVTLSCSQTLNHNVMYWYQQKSSQAPKLLFHYYDKDFNNEADTPDNFQSRRPNTSFCFLDIRSPGLGDTAMYLCATALTSYTDTQYFGPGTRLTVL.

The rearrangement joins TRBV20-1 to TRBJ1-5; D is undetermined. The CDR3 has 14 amino acids. The ends were cut back, 3 bases at V and 2 bases at J, with 11 bases in the middle. Germline assignment: CDR1 DFQATT and CDR2 SNEGSKA (reference sequence). CDR3 amino acids: CSARDNSGNQPQHF. CDR3 in DNA: TGCAGTGCTAGGGATAATAGTGGCAATCAGCCCCAGCATTTT.

This clonotype has a handful of counts. This chain links TRBV25-1 with TRBJ1-4; 9 nucleotides match TRBD1. CDR1 and CDR2 (germline): MGHDK, SYGVNS. This CDR3 region has 15 residues. Losses at the gene ends were 5 bases for V and 8 bases for J; bases not matched to a gene: 9. The CDR3 DNA reads TGTGCCAGCAGTCTTCCCGGGACAGGGACGGAAAAACTGTTTTTT. Translated, it gives CASSLPGTGTEKLFF.

This clonotype showed up just a few times. V gene TRBV15 combines with J gene TRBJ1-2, with 8 bases aligning to TRBD1. CDR3 length: 17 residues. Germline values: CDR1 LNHNV, CDR2 YYDKDF (reference sequence). After removal of 0 bases from V and 3 bases from J, the junction contained 9 bases not matched to a gene. The CDR3 protein is CATSRELTGTGDYGYTF. The CDR3 DNA is TGTGCCACCAGCAGAGAATTAACCGGGACAGGAGACTATGGCTACACCTTC. The variable domain in full, with the rest retrieved from reference TRBV15 and TRBJ1-2, is DAMVIQNPRYQVTQFGKPVTLSCSQTLNHNVMYWYQQKSSQAPKLLFHYYDKDFNNEADTPDNFQSRRPNTSFCFLDIRSPGLGDTAMYLCATSRELTGTGDYGYTFGSGTRLTVV.

The chain has TRBV20-1 and TRBJ2-4; tentative D call: TRBD2 (6 bases). The end of the DNA is better explained by TRBJ2-7, so the J call may be wrong. The CDR3 has 17 amino acids. Per germline, CDR1 DFQATT and CDR2 SNEGSKA (reference sequence). CDR3 residues: CSALRGGEYEVYYEQYF. CDR3 DNA: TGCAGTGCTCTTCGTGGCGGGGAATATGAGGTATACTACGAGCAGTACTTC.

This clonotype was counted between two and nine times. The chain carries TRBV27 and TRBJ1-6; 7 bases map to TRBD1. From germline, CDR1 is MNHEY and CDR2 SMNVEV (reference sequence). The CDR3 extends over 15 amino acids. After removal of 10 bases from V and 7 bases from J, the junction contained 13 bases not matched to a gene. The CDR3 DNA reads as TGTGCCACCGGGTACGCCGACAGGGACAATTCACCCCTCCACTTT. Translating it yields CATGYADRDNSPLHF.

The chain is built from TRBV20-1 and TRBJ2-1; 9 nucleotides agree with TRBD1. The CDR3 sequence is 15 residues long. Losses at the gene ends were 5 bases for V and 3 bases for J; bases not matched to a gene: 8. Germline CDR1 reads DFQATT; CDR2 reads SNEGSKA (reference sequence). The CDR3 region has the DNA TGCAGTGCTGGTTCCGGGACAGGGATCTACAATGAGCAGTTCTTC. Translation: CSAGSGTGIYNEQFF.

The sample holds many counts of this clonotype. This sequence joins TRBV12-3 or TRBV12-4 and TRBJ2-1, with 10 bases aligning to TRBD2. V dropped 4 bases and J dropped 3; count of bases not matched to a gene: 0. The length of the CDR3 is 14 residues. The CDR3 coding sequence is TGTGCCAGCAGTTGGACTAGCGGCTACAATGAGCAGTTCTTC. Translating gives CASSWTSGYNEQFF.

This clonotype occurred a few times. The rearrangement links TRBV29-1 to TRBJ1-2, with D possibly being TRBD1 (5 bases). There are 12 residues in the CDR3. Germline V gene lookup returns CDR1 SQVTM and CDR2 ANQGSEA. V was shortened by 8 bases and J by 4 bases, with 14 bases between the two germline ends. The CDR3: CSFVGRSYGYTF. In DNA form, the CDR3 reads TGCAGCTTTGTGGGACGGTCCTATGGCTACACCTTC.

The chain combines TRBV20-1 with TRBJ2-5; 13 bases are a match to TRBD2. Germline V CDR1 and CDR2: DFQATT, SNEGSKA (reference sequence). J gave up 4 bases and V 7 bases, and 6 bases lay outside the gene matches. The CDR3 runs to 14 residues. In nucleotides, the CDR3 is TGCAGTGTAACCGGGACTAGCGGGGCAGAGACCCAGTACTTC. As protein: CSVTGTSGAETQYF.

This clonotype was seen just once. The V and J genes are TRBV4-2 and TRBJ2-1, with 11 bases fitting TRBD2. Unmatched junction bases numbered 7, after V lost 2 bases and J lost 4 bases. CDR1 is LGHNA, CDR2 YNFKEQ, per germline. The CDR3 loop spans 17 amino acids. DNA for the CDR3: TGTGCCAGCAGCCAACCCCCCGGGACTAGCGGATACAATGAGCAGTTCTTC. It codes for CASSQPPGTSGYNEQFF.

The CDR3 loop is CASSYSGLAAYNEQFF. DNA of the CDR3: TGTGCCAGCAGTTACTCGGGACTAGCGGCCTACAATGAGCAGTTCTTC. The chain links TRBV6-5 to TRBJ2-1; 11 positions match TRBD2. The CDR3 runs to 16 residues. Germline V gene lookup returns CDR1 MNHEY and CDR2 SVGAGI. The V gene end was trimmed by 0 bases and the J gene end by 2 bases; junction bases not matched to a gene: 0.

This clonotype was seen only a few times. The chain links TRBV7-9 to TRBJ1-2; 10 bases are shared with TRBD1. The CDR3 runs 13 residues. Germline CDR1 SEHNR, CDR2 FQNEAQ (reference sequence). J gave up 8 bases and V 5 bases, and 5 bases lay outside the gene matches. The CDR3 DNA reads TGTGCCAGCAGCAAGGGACAGGGGAACGGCTACACCTTC. Translating it yields CASSKGQGNGYTF.

This clonotype was detected a few times. The chain combines TRBV6-5 with TRBJ2-1; 8 bases match TRBD2. This CDR3 has 18 residues. Germline V gene sequence: CDR1 MNHEY, CDR2 SVGAGI. Trimming took 0 bases from V and 4 from J; bases not matched to a gene: 11. The CDR3 bases are TGTGCCAGCAGTTACTCGACGCACTCGCGGGAGGTGTACAATGAGCAGTTCTTC. It translates to CASSYSTHSREVYNEQFF.

This clonotype has only a few counts. The V and J genes are TRBV20-1 and TRBJ2-5; D not resolved. The V end lost 3 bases, the J end lost 2 bases, and 10 bases lay between the germline ends. Germline V gives CDR1 DFQATT, CDR2 SNEGSKA (reference sequence). CDR3 size: 13 residues. This CDR3 reads CSARSDSQETQYF. The DNA of the CDR3 is TGCAGTGCTAGGAGCGACTCGCAAGAGACCCAGTACTTC.

The gene calls are TRBV20-1 and TRBJ1-2; 9 bases are a match to TRBD1. Germline V gene sequence: CDR1 DFQATT, CDR2 SNEGSKA (reference sequence). This CDR3 has 14 amino acids. The junction had 10 bases not matched to a gene; V was cut back by 6 bases and J by 5 bases. CDR3 sequence: CSAIPGQGRYGYTF. CDR3 nucleotide sequence: TGCAGTGCCATCCCGGGACAGGGAAGGTATGGCTACACCTTC.

The genes are TRBV20-1 and TRBJ2-1, with 10 bases aligning to TRBD2. Germline V gene lookup returns CDR1 DFQATT and CDR2 SNEGSKA (reference sequence). The CDR3 is 15 residues long. With 0 bases clipped from V and 7 bases from J, the junction kept 6 bases outside the gene matches. CDR3 coding DNA: TGCAGTGCTAGAGAGGGGGGACTAGCGTTGAATGAGCAGTTCTTC. Translation: CSAREGGLALNEQFF.

The chain employs TRBV18 and TRBJ1-2, with 7 bases aligning to TRBD1. The CDR3 runs to 15 residues. The junction had 6 bases not matched to a gene; V was cut back by 1 base and J by 4 bases. From germline, CDR1 is KGHSH and CDR2 LQKENI. The chain's CDR3 is CASSPQRGQGYGYTF. CDR3 coding DNA: TGTGCCAGCTCACCACAAAGGGGGCAGGGCTATGGCTACACCTTC. The whole variable domain, remainder taken from reference TRBV18 and TRBJ1-2, is NAGVMQNPRHLVRRRGQEARLRCSPMKGHSHVYWYRQLPEEGLKFMVYLQKENIIDESGMPKERFSAEFPKEGPSILRIQQVVRGDSAAYFCASSPQRGQGYGYTFGSGTRLTVV.

This chain connects TRBV5-1 to TRBJ2-1; D is perhaps TRBD2 (7 bases). The end of the DNA is better explained by TRBJ2-7, so the J call may be wrong. The CDR3 is made up of 18 amino acids. Germline CDR1 and CDR2: SGHRS and YFSETQ. The CDR3 loop reads CASSLGDYGGASYNEQYF. The CDR3, as DNA: TGCGCCAGCAGCTTGGGCGACTATGGGGGGGCCTCCTACAATGAGCAGTACTTC.

The chain uses TRBV12-3 or TRBV12-4 and TRBJ2-7; 7 nucleotides line up with TRBD2. The CDR3 sequence is 14 residues long. The junction had 6 bases not matched to a gene; V was cut back by 5 bases and J by 2 bases. The CDR3 sequence is CASSLLAEAYEQYF. The CDR3 bases are TGTGCCAGCAGTCTCCTAGCGGAGGCCTACGAGCAGTACTTC.

This sequence joins TRBV11-2 and TRBJ2-7; D tentatively fits TRBD1 or TRBD2 (5 bases each). The V gene's germline CDR1 is SGHAT and CDR2 FQNNGV. Trimming cost V 0 bases and J 3 bases, with 9 bases left between them. The CDR3 covers 14 residues. The CDR3 DNA reads TGTGCCAGCAGCTTAGATGGGGGTTACTACGAGCAGTACTTC. This codes for CASSLDGGYYEQYF.

This chain joins TRBV10-3 and TRBJ2-7; maybe TRBD1 (5 bases). Trimming removed 3 bases from V and 9 bases from J, with 6 bases in between. CDR1 and CDR2 from the germline V gene are ENHRY and SYGVKD. The CDR3 is 10 residues long. The CDR3 reads CAISEGVQYF. Here the CDR3 DNA reads TGTGCCATCAGTGAAGGGGTGCAGTACTTC.

With regard to this clonotype: At one boundary the junction diverges from the germline segment, which might be a read error. The CDR3 protein is CASSHYAQYF. The CDR3 DNA sequence: TGTGCCAGCAGCCACTACGCGCAGTACTTC. The V and J genes are TRBV28 and TRBJ2-7, with no clear D. Germline V CDR1 and CDR2: MDHEN, SYDVKM. The CDR3 length is 10 residues.

The J gene is TRBJ1-2, the V gene TRBV6-1; D is undetermined. The CDR3 extends over 14 amino acids. Per germline, CDR1 MNHNS and CDR2 SASEGT. V lost 4 bases to trimming and J lost 4 bases, with 13 bases between them. CDR3 in amino acids: CASSVQQRRYGYTF. The CDR3 nucleotides are TGTGCCAGCAGTGTACAGCAACGGCGCTATGGCTACACCTTC.